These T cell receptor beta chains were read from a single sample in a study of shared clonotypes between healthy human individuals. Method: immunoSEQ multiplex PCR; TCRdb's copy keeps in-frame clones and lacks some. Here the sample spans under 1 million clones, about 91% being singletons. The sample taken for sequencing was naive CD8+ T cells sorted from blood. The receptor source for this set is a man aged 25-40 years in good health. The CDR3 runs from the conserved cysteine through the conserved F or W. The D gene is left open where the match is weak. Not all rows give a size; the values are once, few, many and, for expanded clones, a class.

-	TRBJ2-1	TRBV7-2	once	TGTGCCAGCAGCTTAGGGGGCCTAGGCGGTGAGCAGTTCTTC	CASSLGGLGGEQFF
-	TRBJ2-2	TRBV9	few	TGTGCCAGCAGCGTAGGAGGGGAATGGGCCGGGGAGCTGTTTTTT	CASSVGGEWAGELFF
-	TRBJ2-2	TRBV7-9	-	TGTGCCAGCAGCTTAGAGCAGGGAAACACCGGGGAGCTGTTTTTT	CASSLEQGNTGELFF
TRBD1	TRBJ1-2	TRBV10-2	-	TGCGCCAGCAGTGAGTCGACAGGGGGAGATGGCTACACCTTC	CASSESTGGDGYTF
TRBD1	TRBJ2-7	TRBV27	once	TGTGCCAGCAGTGAAACCGGGACAGCATCCTACGAGCAGTACTTC	CASSETGTASYEQYF
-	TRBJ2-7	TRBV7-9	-	TGTGCCAGCAGCTTAGCGGTGAGCTCCTACGAGCAGTACTTC	CASSLAVSSYEQYF
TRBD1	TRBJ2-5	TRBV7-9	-	TGTGCCAGCAGCTTTAGCAGGGACAGGGGTGAAGAGACCCAGTACTTC	CASSFSRDRGEETQYF
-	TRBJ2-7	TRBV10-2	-	TGCGCCAGCATTGACAGGAGCGTTACCTACGAGCAGTACTTC	CASIDRSVTYEQYF
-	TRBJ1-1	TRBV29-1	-	TGCAGCGTTGAGAGCCCAGGGGTGAACACTGAAGCTTTCTTT	CSVESPGVNTEAFF
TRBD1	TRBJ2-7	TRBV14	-	TGTGCCAGCAGCCTGGGACAGGGCTACGAGCAGTACTTC	CASSLGQGYEQYF
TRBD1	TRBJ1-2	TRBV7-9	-	TGTGCCAGCAGCTCACGGACAGGGGGCTTTAACTATGGCTACACCTTC	CASSSRTGGFNYGYTF
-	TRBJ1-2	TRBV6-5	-	TGTGCCAGCCGAAGGGACGACTATGGCTACACCTTC	CASRRDDYGYTF
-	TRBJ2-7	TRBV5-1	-	TGCGCCAGCCGGAGTACAGGGAGGATCAACGAGCAGTACTTC	CASRSTGRINEQYF
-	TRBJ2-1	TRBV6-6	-	TGTGCCAGCAGTTTCAGGGTGGAGGGCTGGAATGAGCAGTTCTTC	CASSFRVEGWNEQFF
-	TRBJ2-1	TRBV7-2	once	TGTGCCAGCAGCCTATTAGGCTACAATGAGCAGTTCTTC	CASSLLGYNEQFF